Following are 7 T cell receptor beta chains from one sample sequenced in a study of T-cell reconstitution after alpha-beta-depleted transplantation in children. TCRbeta library preparation incorporated unique molecular identifiers. A single record per CDR3 protein comes from TCRdb applying MiXCR to the PCR reads. In the table there are around 87,000 distinct CDR3 sequences, 7% to 9% of which are singletons. The sequenced sample was PBMCs from the stem cell graft donor, obtained from the stem cell graft. The receptor source for this set is a human donor who donated a stem cell graft to a child with congenital amegakaryocytic thrombocytopenia.

The table lists this clonotype with many counts. The chain couples TRBV7-8 to TRBJ2-3; TRBD1 might be the D (5 bases). V lost 3 bases and J lost 6, with 19 bases in between. The CDR3 has 16 residues. CDR1 and CDR2 (germline): SGHVS, FQNEAQ. The CDR3 loop reads CASSLGPRTERDTQYF. The CDR3, as DNA: TGTGCCAGCAGCTTGGGGCCCAGGACCGAACGCGATACGCAGTATTTT.

This clonotype appeared many times. The chain is built from TRBV12-3 or TRBV12-4 and TRBJ1-1; D is unclear. Deletions cut 3 bases from V and 1 base from J, with 15 bases between. This CDR3 comprises 16 residues. CDR3 sequence: CASSFVGLGSNTEAFF. The CDR3 DNA follows: TGTGCCAGCAGTTTTGTCGGGCTGGGATCGAACACTGAAGCTTTCTTT.

In this sample, this clonotype turned up many times. V is TRBV5-4 and J is TRBJ1-2; the match to TRBD1 covers 10 bases. Germline CDR1 SGHNT, CDR2 YYREEE (reference sequence). V gave up 1 base and J gave up 6 bases; unmatched junction bases: 12. This CDR3 is built from 17 residues. CDR3 sequence: CASSLLGDRGSKDGYTF. Here the CDR3 DNA reads TGTGCCAGCAGCTTGTTGGGGGACAGGGGTAGTAAAGATGGCTACACCTTC.

V gene TRBV5-8 combines with J gene TRBJ1-5, with unresolved D. Trimming cost V 0 bases and J 5 bases, with 3 bases left between them. Per germline, CDR1 SGHTS and CDR2 YDEGEE. The CDR3 is made up of 12 amino acids. CDR3: CASSLVDQPQHF. The DNA for the CDR3 is TGTGCCAGCAGCTTGGTGGATCAGCCCCAGCATTTT.

There are many counts of this clonotype. The V and J genes are TRBV5-1 and TRBJ2-1; 8 nucleotides line up with TRBD2. Germline-derived CDR1 and CDR2 are SGHRS and YFSETQ. The CDR3 totals 17 residues. The V gene end was trimmed by 2 bases and the J gene end by 4 bases; junction bases not matched to a gene: 11. CDR3 sequence: CASSFGGEGSAYNEQFF. The CDR3 nucleotides are TGCGCCAGCAGCTTCGGGGGGGAAGGATCAGCATACAATGAGCAGTTCTTC.

V and J are TRBV20-1 and TRBJ2-1; D might be TRBD2 (5 bases). This CDR3 comprises 15 residues. Trimming pared 3 bases from V and 2 bases from J, leaving 14 bases between. Looked up from germline, CDR1 is DFQATT and CDR2 is SNEGSKA (reference sequence). CDR3 DNA sequence: TGCAGTGCTAGGCTCCTAGCTATGGCCTACAATGAGCAGTTCTTC. Residues: CSARLLAMAYNEQFF.

Comments on this clonotype: It is likely a read error, because the conserved phenylalanine at the end of the CDR3 is missing. The gene calls are TRBV15 and TRBJ2-5; D remains ambiguous. Germline V gene sequence: CDR1 LNHNV, CDR2 YYDKDF (reference sequence). The V gene lost 0 bases and the J gene lost 4 bases, with 12 bases spanning the gap. The CDR3 consists of 15 residues. The CDR3 is CATSRDAVGGETQYL. For the CDR3, the DNA is TGTGCCACCAGCAGAGATGCGGTCGGCGGAGAGACCCAGTACTTG.